This T cell receptor (beta chain) was captured by sequencing in a study of cytomegalovirus exposure and HLA in healthy donors. Study in general: Early release data held 85 million or so unique TCRs from HLA-typed donors. Study results and caveats: Available immune exposure information was restricted to CMV serostatus only.

This PCR relied on a set of 60 Vbeta primers and 13 Jbeta primers. Method: immunoSEQ multiplex PCR; TCRdb's copy keeps in-frame clones and lacks some. The sample has about 94,000 clones; roughly three quarters are singletons. V lost 0 bases and J 0 bases, leaving 11 bases between the germline ends. The CDR3 contains 16 residues. Germline CDR1 is MNHEY and CDR2 is SVGAGI. As for this clone: Its specificity is unknown.

The receptor comes from a woman between 40 and 55 years old in good health and CMV-seronegative. Sequencing was carried out using PBMCs. The chain has TRBV6-5 and TRBJ1-1; D perhaps matches TRBD1 (6 bases). In DNA, the CDR3 is TGTGCCAGCAGTTACTCGTACAGGGCTCTGAACACTGAAGCTTTCTTT. Amino acid sequence: CASSYSYRALNTEAFF.